One and the same sample provided the 10 T cell receptor beta chains below, sequenced in a study of blood T cells in healthy people across ages. Together with a sample-barcoded 5' primer, a J-beta primer mix was included in a second PCR lasting about 7 to 12 cycles. Using its own MiXCR run on the 5' RACE reads, TCRdb lists one record per CDR3 protein. The sample yields 650,000 to 950,000 distinct CDR3 sequences, more than 40% seen once. Source material: blood. The source is a man aged 55 to 70 in good health.

Regarding this clonotype: A much larger clone sits a single nucleotide away, making a read error possible. V is TRBV20-1 and J is TRBJ2-5; 9 bases line up with TRBD2. Looked up from germline, CDR1 is DFQATT and CDR2 is SNEGSKA (reference sequence). The CDR3 extends over 13 amino acids. In DNA, the CDR3 is TGCGGTGCTAGTCCTCTAGCGGGGGAGACCCAGTACTTC. Protein product: CGASPLAGETQYF.

The count of this clonotype is one. J is TRBJ1-2 and V is TRBV18; D gene uncertain. Trimming left V 2 bases short and J 6 bases short, with 13 bases between. This CDR3 has 14 amino acids. The germline V gene encodes CDR1 KGHSH and CDR2 LQKENI. The CDR3 DNA is TGTGCCAGCTCACCAGATGCCGGGTCAAATGGCTACACCTTC. This codes for CASSPDAGSNGYTF.

This clonotype was seen a few times. V gene TRBV7-9 combines with J gene TRBJ2-5; 9 nucleotides align to TRBD1. The CDR3 covers 15 residues. The germline V gene encodes CDR1 SEHNR and CDR2 FQNEAQ (reference sequence). J gave up 3 bases and V 3 bases, and 5 bases lay outside the gene matches. CDR3 DNA: TGTGCCAGCAGCTTTTCGGGGACAGGGAAAGAGACCCAGTACTTC. Translation: CASSFSGTGKETQYF.

This clonotype was seen many times. This sequence joins TRBV14 and TRBJ2-7; 8 nucleotides align to TRBD1. This CDR3 comprises 14 residues. V dropped 3 bases and J dropped 5; count of bases not matched to a gene: 6. The V gene's germline CDR1 is SGHDN and CDR2 FVKESK. CDR3 in DNA: TGTGCCAGCAGCCAGGCTTCAGGGGGCAACGAGCAGTACTTC. Amino acid sequence: CASSQASGGNEQYF.

This chain connects TRBV7-9 to TRBJ1-2; 7 bases are shared with TRBD1. Losses at the gene ends were 2 bases for V and 0 bases for J; bases not matched to a gene: 3. There are 15 residues in the CDR3. CDR1 SEHNR and CDR2 FQNEAQ come from the germline V gene (reference sequence). CDR3 in DNA: TGTGCCAGCAGCTTAACGCAGGGGGCTAACTATGGCTACACCTTC. Its translation: CASSLTQGANYGYTF.

The chain employs TRBV7-9 and TRBJ1-4, with TRBD1 as a possible D gene (5 bases). The germline V gene encodes CDR1 SEHNR and CDR2 FQNEAQ (reference sequence). V shed 7 bases and J shed 8 bases, with 17 bases lying between them. The CDR3 has 14 residues. The CDR3 region has the DNA TGTGCCAGCATAGGGGCCCCATCTGGGGAAAAACTGTTTTTT. This sequence encodes CASIGAPSGEKLFF.

The chain couples TRBV7-8 to TRBJ2-3; D possibly corresponds to TRBD2 (6 bases). CDR1 SGHVS and CDR2 FQNEAQ come from the germline V gene. V lost 4 bases, J lost 6 bases, and 17 bases lay in between. This CDR3 is built from 15 residues. DNA of the CDR3: TGTGCCAGCAGCTCCCCATCACTAGCTTCCGATACGCAGTATTTT. Protein product: CASSSPSLASDTQYF.

This clonotype was picked up a small number of times. The chain combines TRBV7-3 with TRBJ1-6; D remains unclear. Germline V gene data show CDR1 as SGHTA and CDR2 as FQGTGA. The CDR3 contains 13 residues. The V end lost 1 base, the J end lost 10 bases, and 8 bases lay between the germline ends. The CDR3 protein is CASSLKLNSPLHF. The CDR3 nucleotides read TGTGCCAGCAGCTTAAAGTTGAACTCACCCCTCCACTTT.

V gene TRBV6-2 or TRBV6-3 combines with J gene TRBJ1-6; D perhaps matches TRBD1 (6 bases). V dropped 6 bases and J dropped 10 bases, with 13 bases sitting between them. The CDR3 totals 13 residues. Germline V CDR1 and CDR2: MNHEY, SVGEGT. CDR3 coding DNA: TGTGCCAGCAGGGACAGTCAGAACTCACCCCTCCACTTT. This sequence encodes CASRDSQNSPLHF.

CDR3 bases: TGTGCCAGCAGCTCCCGAGGTGGGGGGGGCGCGTCCTACGAGCAGTACTTC. Its protein is CASSSRGGGGASYEQYF. The chain uses TRBV27 and TRBJ2-7; D may be TRBD2 (7 bases). Per the germline V gene, CDR1 is MNHEY and CDR2 is SMNVEV (reference sequence). The germline V and J ends were trimmed by 6 bases and 1 base, with 22 bases remaining between them. The CDR3 consists of 17 residues.